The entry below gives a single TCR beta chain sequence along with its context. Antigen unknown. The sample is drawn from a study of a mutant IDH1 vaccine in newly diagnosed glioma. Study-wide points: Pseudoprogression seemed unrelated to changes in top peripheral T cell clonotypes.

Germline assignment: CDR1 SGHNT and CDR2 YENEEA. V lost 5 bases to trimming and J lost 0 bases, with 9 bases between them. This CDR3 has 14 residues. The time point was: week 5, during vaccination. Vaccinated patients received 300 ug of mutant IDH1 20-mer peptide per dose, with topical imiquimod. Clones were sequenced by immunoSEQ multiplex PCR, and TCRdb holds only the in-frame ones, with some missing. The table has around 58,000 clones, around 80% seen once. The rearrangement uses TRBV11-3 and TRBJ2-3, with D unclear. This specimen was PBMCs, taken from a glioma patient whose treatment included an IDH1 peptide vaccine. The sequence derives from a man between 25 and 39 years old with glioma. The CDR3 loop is CASSPGYSTDTQYF. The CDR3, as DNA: TGTGCCAGCAGCCCGGGTTATAGCACAGATACGCAGTATTTT.